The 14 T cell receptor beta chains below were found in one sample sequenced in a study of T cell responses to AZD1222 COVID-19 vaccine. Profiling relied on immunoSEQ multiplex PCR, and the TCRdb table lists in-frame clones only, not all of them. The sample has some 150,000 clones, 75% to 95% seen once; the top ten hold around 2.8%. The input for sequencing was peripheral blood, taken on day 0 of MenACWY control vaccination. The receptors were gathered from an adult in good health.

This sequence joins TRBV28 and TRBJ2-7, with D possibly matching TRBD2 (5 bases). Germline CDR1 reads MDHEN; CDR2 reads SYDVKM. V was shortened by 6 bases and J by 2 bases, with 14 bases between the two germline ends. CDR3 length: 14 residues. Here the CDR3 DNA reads TGTGCCAGCAGCCCAGGAGGCAAACCCTACGAGCAGTACTTC. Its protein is CASSPGGKPYEQYF. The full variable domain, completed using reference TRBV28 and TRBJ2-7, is DVKVTQSSRYLVKRTGEKVFLECVQDMDHENMFWYRQDPGLGLRLIYFSYDVKMKEKGDIPEGYSVSREKKERFSLILESASTNQTSMYLCASSPGGKPYEQYFGPGTRLTVT.

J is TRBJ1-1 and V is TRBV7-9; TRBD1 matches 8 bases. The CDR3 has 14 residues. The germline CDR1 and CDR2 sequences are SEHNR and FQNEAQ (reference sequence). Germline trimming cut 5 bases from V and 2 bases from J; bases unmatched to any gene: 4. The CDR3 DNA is TGTGCCAGCAGCCCGGACAGGGCCAACACTGAAGCTTTCTTT. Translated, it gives CASSPDRANTEAFF.

Here the CDR3 DNA reads TGTGCCAGCAGCCCCTGGGCCGTCACCGGGGAGCTGTTTTTT. Encoded protein: CASSPWAVTGELFF. J is TRBJ2-2 and V is TRBV27; D gene uncertain. The CDR3 runs to 14 residues. Germline assignment: CDR1 MNHEY and CDR2 SMNVEV (reference sequence). Trimming pared 6 bases from V and 4 bases from J, leaving 12 bases between.

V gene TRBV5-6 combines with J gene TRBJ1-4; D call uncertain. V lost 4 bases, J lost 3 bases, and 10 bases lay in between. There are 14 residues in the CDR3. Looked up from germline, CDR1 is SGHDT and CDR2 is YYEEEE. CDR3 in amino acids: CASSLVGPNEKLFF. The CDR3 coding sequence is TGTGCCAGCAGCCTCGTCGGTCCTAATGAAAAACTGTTTTTT.

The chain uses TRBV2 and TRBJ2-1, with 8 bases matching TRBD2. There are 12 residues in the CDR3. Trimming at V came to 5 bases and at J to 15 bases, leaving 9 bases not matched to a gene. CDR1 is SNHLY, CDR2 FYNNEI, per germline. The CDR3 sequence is CASSSGGLSLFF. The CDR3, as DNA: TGTGCCAGCAGTAGCGGGGGCCTCAGCCTGTTCTTC.

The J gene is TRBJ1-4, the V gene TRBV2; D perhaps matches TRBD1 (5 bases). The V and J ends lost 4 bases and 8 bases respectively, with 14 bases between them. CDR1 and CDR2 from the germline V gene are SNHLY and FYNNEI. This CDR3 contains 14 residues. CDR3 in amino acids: CASSGTRAGEKLFF. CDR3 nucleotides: TGTGCCAGCAGTGGTACCAGGGCGGGCGAAAAACTGTTTTTT.

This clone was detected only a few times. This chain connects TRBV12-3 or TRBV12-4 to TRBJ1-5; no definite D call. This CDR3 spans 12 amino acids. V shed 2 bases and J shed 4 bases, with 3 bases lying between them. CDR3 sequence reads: CASSLMNQPQHF. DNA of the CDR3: TGTGCCAGCAGTTTAATGAATCAGCCCCAGCATTTT.

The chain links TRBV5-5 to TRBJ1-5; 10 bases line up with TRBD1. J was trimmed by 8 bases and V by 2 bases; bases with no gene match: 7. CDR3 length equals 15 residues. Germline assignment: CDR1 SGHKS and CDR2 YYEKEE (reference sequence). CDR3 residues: CASSFGTGVSEPQHF. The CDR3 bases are TGTGCCAGCAGCTTCGGGACAGGGGTTTCGGAGCCCCAGCATTTT. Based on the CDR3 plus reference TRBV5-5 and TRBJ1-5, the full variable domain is DAGVTQSPTHLIKTRGQQVTLRCSPISGHKSVSWYQQVLGQGPQFIFQYYEKEERGRGNFPDRFSARQFPNYSSELNVNALLLGDSALYLCASSFGTGVSEPQHFGDGTRLSIL.

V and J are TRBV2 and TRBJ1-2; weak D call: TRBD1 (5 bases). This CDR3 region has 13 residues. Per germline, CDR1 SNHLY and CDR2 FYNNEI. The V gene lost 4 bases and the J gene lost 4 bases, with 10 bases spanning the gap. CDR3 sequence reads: CASSARGLYGYTF. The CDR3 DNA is TGTGCCAGCAGTGCTAGGGGCCTCTATGGCTACACCTTC.

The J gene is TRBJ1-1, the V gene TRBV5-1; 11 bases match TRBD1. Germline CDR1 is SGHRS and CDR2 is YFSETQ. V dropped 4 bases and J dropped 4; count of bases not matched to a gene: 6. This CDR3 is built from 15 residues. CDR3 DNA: TGCGCCAGCAGCACGCCCGGGACAGGGGGCACTGAAGCTTTCTTT. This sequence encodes CASSTPGTGGTEAFF. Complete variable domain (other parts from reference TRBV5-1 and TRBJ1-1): KAGVTQTPRYLIKTRGQQVTLSCSPISGHRSVSWYQQTPGQGLQFLFEYFSETQRNKGNFPGRFSGRQFSNSRSEMNVSTLELGDSALYLCASSTPGTGGTEAFFGQGTRLTVV.

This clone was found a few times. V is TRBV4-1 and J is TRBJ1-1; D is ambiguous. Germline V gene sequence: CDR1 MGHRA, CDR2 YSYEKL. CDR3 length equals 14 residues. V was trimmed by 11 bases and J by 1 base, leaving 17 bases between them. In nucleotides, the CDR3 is TGCGCCTCCACGGGCCCCTTGAGGAACACTGAAGCTTTCTTT. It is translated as CASTGPLRNTEAFF.

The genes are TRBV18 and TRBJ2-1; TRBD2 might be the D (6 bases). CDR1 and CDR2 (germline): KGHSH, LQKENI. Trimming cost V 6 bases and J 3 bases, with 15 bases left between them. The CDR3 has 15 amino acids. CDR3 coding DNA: TGTGCCAGCTCTCGGGGACTTTCCGACTACAATGAGCAGTTCTTC. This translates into CASSRGLSDYNEQFF.

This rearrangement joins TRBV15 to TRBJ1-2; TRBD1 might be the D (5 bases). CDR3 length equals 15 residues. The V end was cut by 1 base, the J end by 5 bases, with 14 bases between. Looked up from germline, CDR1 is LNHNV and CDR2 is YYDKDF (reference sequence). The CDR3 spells CATSRGGGNRYGYTF. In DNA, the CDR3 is TGTGCCACCAGCAGAGGCGGGGGAAATCGGTATGGCTACACCTTC.

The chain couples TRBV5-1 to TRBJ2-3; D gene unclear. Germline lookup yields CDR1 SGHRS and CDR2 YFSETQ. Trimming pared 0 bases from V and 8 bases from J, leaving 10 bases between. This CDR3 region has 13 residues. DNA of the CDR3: TGCGCCAGCAGCTTGGATGTAGTGGGTACGCAGTATTTT. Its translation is CASSLDVVGTQYF.